These T cell receptor beta chains were read from a single sample in a study of blood T cell repertoires in COVID-19. The protocol was immunoSEQ multiplex PCR, while the TCRdb copy is restricted to in-frame clones and leaves out a portion. Here the sample spans 200,000 to 250,000 clones, around 83% being singletons. Material for sequencing was peripheral blood. These receptor sequences come from a young woman with acute or convalescent COVID-19. CDR3s include the opening cysteine and the closing phenylalanine or tryptophan. A D gene is named only where the DNA matches it firmly. For some rows the clone size is stated as once, few or many, or as a class when expanded; others skip it.

clone_size: NA; v_call: TRBV24-1; cdr3_length: 13; d_call: TRBD2; j_call: TRBJ2-1; cdr3_aa: CATSTGGRNEQFF; cdr3_nt: TGTGCCACCTCGACGGGAGGGCGCAATGAGCAGTTCTTC
clone_size: NA; v_call: TRBV19; cdr3_length: 13; d_call: TRBD1; j_call: TRBJ2-5; cdr3_aa: CASSRGQAKTQYF; cdr3_nt: TGTGCCAGTAGTAGGGGACAGGCAAAGACCCAGTACTTC
clone_size: many; v_call: TRBV14; cdr3_length: 14; d_call: NA; j_call: TRBJ2-7; cdr3_aa: CASKLSGISYEQYF; cdr3_nt: TGTGCCAGCAAACTGTCAGGGATCTCCTACGAGCAGTACTTC
clone_size: few; v_call: TRBV6-6; cdr3_length: 13; d_call: NA; j_call: TRBJ1-1; cdr3_aa: CASSGHMNTEAFF; cdr3_nt: TGTGCCAGCAGCGGACACATGAACACTGAAGCTTTCTTT
clone_size: once; v_call: TRBV6-5; cdr3_length: 15; d_call: TRBD1; j_call: TRBJ1-2; cdr3_aa: CASSYLKDRDYGYTF; cdr3_nt: TGTGCCAGCAGTTACCTCAAGGACAGGGATTATGGCTACACCTTC
clone_size: NA; v_call: TRBV18; cdr3_length: 12; d_call: TRBD1; j_call: TRBJ1-2; cdr3_aa: CASSPTGEGYTF; cdr3_nt: TGTGCCAGCTCACCTACAGGGGAAGGCTACACCTTC
clone_size: NA; v_call: TRBV14; cdr3_length: 17; d_call: NA; j_call: TRBJ2-7; cdr3_aa: CASSQGLGGGSSYEQYF; cdr3_nt: TGTGCCAGCAGCCAGGGATTGGGGGGAGGAAGCTCCTACGAGCAGTACTTC
clone_size: NA; v_call: TRBV4-2; cdr3_length: 15; d_call: NA; j_call: TRBJ1-4; cdr3_aa: CASSQERGNGVKLFF; cdr3_nt: TGTGCCAGCAGCCAAGAACGGGGGAATGGGGTAAAACTGTTTTTT
clone_size: NA; v_call: TRBV4-1; cdr3_length: 16; d_call: TRBD2; j_call: TRBJ2-2; cdr3_aa: CASSPRTSGNTGELFF; cdr3_nt: TGCGCCAGCAGTCCCAGGACTAGCGGGAACACCGGGGAGCTGTTTTTT
clone_size: NA; v_call: TRBV21-1; cdr3_length: 16; d_call: NA; j_call: TRBJ1-2; cdr3_aa: CASSKGRLGQRDGYTF; cdr3_nt: TGTGCCAGCAGCAAAGGGAGGTTGGGTCAGAGGGATGGCTACACCTTC
clone_size: NA; v_call: TRBV14; cdr3_length: 16; d_call: NA; j_call: TRBJ1-6; cdr3_aa: CASSQDRGTVNSPLHF; cdr3_nt: TGTGCCAGCAGCCAAGATAGGGGAACGGTAAATTCACCCCTCCACTTT
clone_size: NA; v_call: TRBV6-5; cdr3_length: 13; d_call: TRBD1; j_call: TRBJ1-1; cdr3_aa: CASSYGQATEAFF; cdr3_nt: TGTGCCAGCAGTTACGGACAGGCCACTGAAGCTTTCTTT
clone_size: few; v_call: TRBV5-1; cdr3_length: 15; d_call: TRBD2; j_call: TRBJ2-7; cdr3_aa: CASSLGIAGTYEQYF; cdr3_nt: TGCGCCAGCAGCTTGGGGATAGCGGGGACCTACGAGCAGTACTTC
clone_size: NA; v_call: TRBV15; cdr3_length: 17; d_call: TRBD2; j_call: TRBJ2-3; cdr3_aa: CATSRGSSGRAPDTQYF; cdr3_nt: TGTGCCACCAGCAGGGGCAGTAGCGGGAGGGCCCCGGATACGCAGTATTTT
clone_size: NA; v_call: TRBV7-2; cdr3_length: 13; d_call: NA; j_call: TRBJ2-2; cdr3_aa: CASKAGTSGELFF; cdr3_nt: TGTGCCAGCAAGGCGGGTACCTCCGGGGAGCTGTTTTTT
clone_size: NA; v_call: TRBV19; cdr3_length: 15; d_call: NA; j_call: TRBJ1-5; cdr3_aa: CASSTGWGGNQPQHF; cdr3_nt: TGTGCCAGTAGTACAGGGTGGGGGGGCAATCAGCCCCAGCATTTT
clone_size: NA; v_call: TRBV28; cdr3_length: 13; d_call: NA; j_call: TRBJ1-2; cdr3_aa: CASSLGQGYGYTF; cdr3_nt: TGTGCCAGCAGTTTAGGGCAGGGGTACGGCTACACCTTC
clone_size: NA; v_call: TRBV5-8; cdr3_length: 12; d_call: TRBD1; j_call: TRBJ1-5; cdr3_aa: CASSLSRTGQHF; cdr3_nt: TGTGCCAGCAGCTTGAGCCGGACAGGTCAGCATTTT
clone_size: NA; v_call: TRBV3-1/TRBV3-2; cdr3_length: 16; d_call: NA; j_call: TRBJ1-4; cdr3_aa: CASSQGGSRVGEKLFF; cdr3_nt: TGTGCCAGCAGCCAAGGGGGATCGAGGGTAGGCGAAAAACTGTTTTTT
clone_size: NA; v_call: TRBV2; cdr3_length: 11; d_call: NA; j_call: TRBJ1-2; cdr3_aa: CASILAGYYTF; cdr3_nt: TGTGCCAGCATTCTAGCGGGGTACTACACCTTC
clone_size: NA; v_call: TRBV7-9; cdr3_length: 16; d_call: TRBD1; j_call: TRBJ1-4; cdr3_aa: CASSSILDRFNEKLFF; cdr3_nt: TGTGCCAGCAGCAGTATCCTGGACAGGTTCAATGAAAAACTGTTTTTT
clone_size: NA; v_call: TRBV2; cdr3_length: 14; d_call: TRBD2; j_call: TRBJ2-3; cdr3_aa: CASTPGLTQDTQYF; cdr3_nt: TGTGCCAGCACCCCGGGACTAACACAAGATACGCAGTATTTT
clone_size: NA; v_call: TRBV5-8; cdr3_length: 15; d_call: NA; j_call: TRBJ1-4; cdr3_aa: CASSHRDTMSEKLFF; cdr3_nt: TGTGCCAGCAGCCACCGGGACACCATGTCGGAAAAACTGTTTTTT
clone_size: NA; v_call: TRBV9; cdr3_length: 15; d_call: NA; j_call: TRBJ2-5; cdr3_aa: CASSVGGGLQETQYF; cdr3_nt: TGTGCCAGCAGCGTTGGTGGGGGGTTACAAGAGACCCAGTACTTC
clone_size: NA; v_call: TRBV10-2; cdr3_length: 15; d_call: NA; j_call: TRBJ1-1; cdr3_aa: CASSELQLIHPEAFF; cdr3_nt: TGCGCCAGCAGTGAGCTCCAGTTGATTCATCCTGAAGCTTTCTTT
clone_size: NA; v_call: TRBV6-4; cdr3_length: 14; d_call: NA; j_call: TRBJ2-1; cdr3_aa: CASSADSSYNEQFF; cdr3_nt: TGTGCCAGCAGCGCCGACAGCTCCTACAATGAGCAGTTCTTC
clone_size: NA; v_call: TRBV6-4; cdr3_length: 15; d_call: NA; j_call: TRBJ2-2; cdr3_aa: CASRRDAGVGGELFF; cdr3_nt: TGTGCCAGCAGGCGGGACGCTGGAGTGGGCGGGGAGCTGTTTTTT
clone_size: NA; v_call: TRBV5-1; cdr3_length: 16; d_call: TRBD2; j_call: TRBJ2-5; cdr3_aa: CASSIPRLAEQETQYF; cdr3_nt: TGCGCCAGCAGCATACCGCGGCTAGCGGAGCAAGAGACCCAGTACTTC
clone_size: once; v_call: TRBV4-2; cdr3_length: 15; d_call: NA; j_call: TRBJ2-1; cdr3_aa: CASSQGLVWDNEQFF; cdr3_nt: TGTGCCAGCAGCCAAGGACTAGTTTGGGACAATGAGCAGTTCTTC
clone_size: NA; v_call: TRBV6-1; cdr3_length: 14; d_call: NA; j_call: TRBJ1-2; cdr3_aa: CASSEAAGSYGYTF; cdr3_nt: TGTGCCAGCAGTGAAGCGGCAGGAAGCTATGGCTACACCTTC
clone_size: NA; v_call: TRBV2; cdr3_length: 12; d_call: NA; j_call: TRBJ1-5; cdr3_aa: CASKGTFQPQHF; cdr3_nt: TGTGCCAGCAAGGGGACATTTCAGCCCCAGCATTTT
clone_size: NA; v_call: TRBV24-1; cdr3_length: 13; d_call: TRBD2; j_call: TRBJ2-1; cdr3_aa: CATSDFAGDEQFF; cdr3_nt: TGTGCCACCAGTGATTTTGCGGGGGATGAGCAGTTCTTC
clone_size: NA; v_call: TRBV19; cdr3_length: 17; d_call: NA; j_call: TRBJ1-3; cdr3_aa: CASASGEGTISGNTIYF; cdr3_nt: TGTGCCAGTGCATCCGGGGAGGGAACAATCTCTGGAAACACCATATATTTT
clone_size: NA; v_call: TRBV15; cdr3_length: 15; d_call: NA; j_call: TRBJ1-4; cdr3_aa: CATSGRGGLLEKLFF; cdr3_nt: TGTGCCACCAGCGGAAGGGGGGGGCTTCTTGAAAAACTGTTTTTT
clone_size: NA; v_call: TRBV19; cdr3_length: 16; d_call: TRBD1; j_call: TRBJ1-2; cdr3_aa: CASSKPTGTGVAGYTF; cdr3_nt: TGTGCCAGTAGTAAACCCACCGGGACAGGGGTTGCTGGCTACACCTTC
clone_size: NA; v_call: TRBV6-2/TRBV6-3; cdr3_length: 14; d_call: NA; j_call: TRBJ1-1; cdr3_aa: CASSYLAGGTEAFF; cdr3_nt: TGTGCCAGCAGTTACCTAGCGGGGGGCACTGAAGCTTTCTTT
clone_size: NA; v_call: TRBV19; cdr3_length: 13; d_call: TRBD1; j_call: TRBJ1-3; cdr3_aa: CASSRTGGNTIYF; cdr3_nt: TGTGCCAGTAGCCGGACAGGGGGAAACACCATATATTTT
clone_size: NA; v_call: TRBV6-4; cdr3_length: 16; d_call: TRBD2; j_call: TRBJ2-2; cdr3_aa: CASSDGTSGSGGELFF; cdr3_nt: TGTGCCAGCAGTGATGGGACTAGCGGGAGTGGCGGGGAGCTGTTTTTT
clone_size: NA; v_call: TRBV5-1; cdr3_length: 14; d_call: NA; j_call: TRBJ1-1; cdr3_aa: CASSFDGKGPEAFF; cdr3_nt: TGCGCCAGCAGCTTTGACGGGAAGGGCCCTGAAGCTTTCTTT
clone_size: NA; v_call: TRBV15; cdr3_length: 17; d_call: NA; j_call: TRBJ2-1; cdr3_aa: CATSRDTDLSSYNEQFF; cdr3_nt: TGTGCCACCAGCAGAGATACCGACTTGAGCTCCTACAATGAGCAGTTCTTC
clone_size: NA; v_call: TRBV10-3; cdr3_length: 15; d_call: TRBD2; j_call: TRBJ2-3; cdr3_aa: CAIKRLAGVADTQYF; cdr3_nt: TGTGCCATCAAGCGGCTAGCGGGAGTCGCAGATACGCAGTATTTT
clone_size: NA; v_call: TRBV7-8; cdr3_length: 16; d_call: NA; j_call: TRBJ2-2; cdr3_aa: CASSLGTRGMTGELFF; cdr3_nt: TGTGCCAGCAGCTTAGGCACTAGGGGGATGACCGGGGAGCTGTTTTTT
clone_size: NA; v_call: TRBV11-2; cdr3_length: 14; d_call: TRBD2; j_call: TRBJ2-7; cdr3_aa: CASSSSGGIYEQYF; cdr3_nt: TGTGCCAGCAGCTCCAGCGGGGGCATATACGAGCAGTACTTC
clone_size: NA; v_call: TRBV30; cdr3_length: 14; d_call: TRBD1; j_call: TRBJ1-2; cdr3_aa: CAWSAIRGLSGYTF; cdr3_nt: TGTGCCTGGAGTGCCATCAGGGGGCTTAGTGGCTACACCTTC
clone_size: NA; v_call: TRBV25-1; cdr3_length: 14; d_call: NA; j_call: TRBJ1-1; cdr3_aa: CASSEWGGGTEAFF; cdr3_nt: TGTGCCAGCAGTGAATGGGGAGGGGGCACTGAAGCTTTCTTT
clone_size: NA; v_call: TRBV9; cdr3_length: 14; d_call: NA; j_call: TRBJ2-1; cdr3_aa: CASSARDWNNEQFF; cdr3_nt: TGTGCCAGCAGCGCCCGGGACTGGAACAATGAGCAGTTCTTC
clone_size: NA; v_call: TRBV11-3; cdr3_length: 16; d_call: TRBD2; j_call: TRBJ2-1; cdr3_aa: CASSPRWAGGYNEQFF; cdr3_nt: TGTGCCAGCAGCCCCCGCTGGGCGGGAGGCTACAATGAGCAGTTCTTC
clone_size: NA; v_call: TRBV6-5; cdr3_length: 13; d_call: NA; j_call: TRBJ2-7; cdr3_aa: CASHNGGNYEQYF; cdr3_nt: TGTGCCAGCCATAACGGAGGGAACTACGAGCAGTACTTC
clone_size: NA; v_call: TRBV3-1/TRBV3-2; cdr3_length: 15; d_call: TRBD1; j_call: TRBJ2-7; cdr3_aa: CASSQTPGQAYEQYF; cdr3_nt: TGTGCCAGCAGCCAAACGCCGGGACAGGCCTACGAGCAGTACTTC
clone_size: NA; v_call: TRBV7-9; cdr3_length: 16; d_call: NA; j_call: TRBJ1-1; cdr3_aa: CASSSPKGRFGTEAFF; cdr3_nt: TGTGCCAGCAGCTCGCCCAAGGGGAGGTTCGGCACTGAAGCTTTCTTT
clone_size: NA; v_call: TRBV6-2/TRBV6-3; cdr3_length: 13; d_call: TRBD1; j_call: TRBJ2-7; cdr3_aa: CASSWGQAYEQYF; cdr3_nt: TGTGCCAGCAGCTGGGGACAGGCCTACGAGCAGTACTTC
clone_size: NA; v_call: TRBV6-2/TRBV6-3; cdr3_length: 15; d_call: TRBD1; j_call: TRBJ1-1; cdr3_aa: CASSSRDRGFSEAFF; cdr3_nt: TGTGCCAGCAGTAGCCGGGACAGGGGATTCTCGGAAGCTTTCTTT
clone_size: NA; v_call: TRBV6-2/TRBV6-3; cdr3_length: 15; d_call: TRBD1; j_call: TRBJ2-7; cdr3_aa: CASSYEGAVGYEQYF; cdr3_nt: TGTGCCAGCAGTTACGAGGGGGCAGTGGGCTACGAGCAGTACTTC
clone_size: NA; v_call: TRBV2; cdr3_length: 15; d_call: TRBD2; j_call: TRBJ2-7; cdr3_aa: CASRGTSGRSYEQYF; cdr3_nt: TGTGCCAGCAGGGGGACTAGCGGGAGATCCTACGAGCAGTACTTC
clone_size: NA; v_call: TRBV19; cdr3_length: 14; d_call: NA; j_call: TRBJ1-2; cdr3_aa: CASSIESGRDGYTF; cdr3_nt: TGTGCCAGTAGTATAGAGTCGGGGAGAGATGGCTACACCTTC